This entry lists 25 T cell receptor beta chains sequenced from one sample in a study of OX40 agonist ivuxolimab in advanced cancers. Profiled with immunoSEQ multiplex PCR; TCRdb holds only in-frame clones, not every one. This sample has some 18,000 clones, with 80% to 90% found just once. The specimen comprised CD4+ or CD8+ T cells sorted from blood, sampled in a trial of the OX40 agonist ivuxolimab. The receptor set was obtained from an adult with an advanced solid tumor such as melanoma, head and neck, liver or kidney cancer.

The gene calls are TRBV6-6 and TRBJ1-6; no clear D gene. The germline V and J ends were trimmed by 0 bases and 9 bases, with 12 bases remaining between them. Looked up from germline, CDR1 is MNHNY and CDR2 is SVGAGI (reference sequence). The CDR3 consists of 15 residues. The CDR3 coding sequence is TGTGCCAGCAGTTACTCACCCAGTAAGGGTTCACCCCTCCACTTT. It yields the protein CASSYSPSKGSPLHF.

The chain links TRBV4-1 to TRBJ2-7, with D maybe TRBD2 (5 bases). This CDR3 has 15 amino acids. The germline V gene has CDR1 MGHRA and CDR2 YSYEKL. The V end lost 0 bases, the J end lost 0 bases, and 9 bases lay between the germline ends. CDR3: CASSQDIGDSYEQYF. CDR3 nucleotides: TGCGCCAGCAGCCAAGATATCGGGGACTCCTACGAGCAGTACTTC.

This rearrangement joins TRBV7-9 to TRBJ2-7, with TRBD1 identical over 7 bases. The CDR3 length is 15 residues. V was clipped by 4 bases and J by 7 bases; unmatched bases: 13. The germline V gene encodes CDR1 SEHNR and CDR2 FQNEAQ (reference sequence). CDR3 protein: CASSYGTVPYGEQYF. In nucleotides, the CDR3 is TGTGCCAGCAGCTACGGGACAGTTCCTTACGGGGAGCAGTACTTC.

This clone was observed a handful of times. The chain is built from TRBV5-6 and TRBJ1-2, with D unresolved. Germline V gives CDR1 SGHDT, CDR2 YYEEEE. The CDR3 runs to 14 residues. Between the trimmed V and J ends, which lost 1 base and 4 bases, there was a span of 11 bases. The CDR3 protein is CASSLRQVRYGYTF. The CDR3 nucleotides are TGTGCCAGCAGCTTGAGGCAGGTCCGCTATGGCTACACCTTC. Looking up the rest from reference TRBV5-6 and TRBJ1-2 gives the full variable domain: DAGVTQSPTHLIKTRGQQVTLRCSPKSGHDTVSWYQQALGQGPQFIFQYYEEEERQRGNFPDRFSGHQFPNYSSELNVNALLLGDSALYLCASSLRQVRYGYTFGSGTRLTVV.

The chain has TRBV4-1 and TRBJ2-1; maybe TRBD2 (6 bases). This CDR3 contains 15 residues. V was cut by 5 bases and J by 7 bases, with 18 bases left in between. CDR1 is MGHRA and CDR2 is YSYEKL in the germline V gene. The CDR3 reads CASSDGAWGGNEQFF. The CDR3 DNA reads TGCGCCAGCAGCGACGGTGCCTGGGGAGGAAATGAGCAGTTCTTC.

V is TRBV27 and J is TRBJ2-7; either TRBD1 or TRBD2 may supply D (5 bases each). V was pared by 8 bases and J by 4 bases, with 15 bases between. Germline CDR1 and CDR2: MNHEY and SMNVEV (reference sequence). The CDR3 is made up of 13 amino acids. CDR3 sequence: CASRGELIYEQYF. The CDR3, as DNA: TGTGCCAGCCGGGGCGAACTGATATACGAGCAGTACTTC.

A few counts support this clone. A read error may produce the germline difference seen at one junction end. This chain joins TRBV7-7 and TRBJ2-1, with TRBD1 matching over 8 bases. CDR1 is SSHAT, CDR2 FNYEAQ, per germline (reference sequence). The CDR3 is 13 amino acids. The CDR3: CASSFRQGNEQFF. DNA of the CDR3: TGTGCTAGCAGCTTTCGACAGGGGAATGAGCAGTTCTTC.

J is TRBJ2-1 and V is TRBV6-5, with 9 nucleotides matching TRBD2. Germline V gene sequence: CDR1 MNHEY, CDR2 SVGAGI. The junction had 4 bases not matched to a gene; V was cut back by 5 bases and J by 5 bases. The CDR3 sequence is 14 residues long. CDR3 protein: CASSPERGDNEQFF. The CDR3 coding sequence is TGTGCCAGCAGTCCAGAGCGGGGGGACAATGAGCAGTTCTTC.

The chain employs TRBV6-5 and TRBJ2-2, with 12 bases identical to TRBD2. The CDR3 contains 15 residues. Germline assignment: CDR1 MNHEY and CDR2 SVGAGI. Trimming removed 2 bases from V and 6 bases from J; junction bases left unmatched: 1. The CDR3 loop reads CASSYGTSGSGELFF. CDR3 in DNA: TGTGCCAGCAGTTACGGGACTAGCGGGTCCGGGGAGCTGTTTTTT.

V and J are TRBV9 and TRBJ2-3, with D possibly matching TRBD1 (6 bases). Germline CDR1 SGDLS, CDR2 YYNGEE. The CDR3 sequence is 15 residues long. The germline V and J ends were trimmed by 0 bases and 6 bases, with 14 bases remaining between them. CDR3 region: CASSVEGGFQDTQYF. The CDR3 DNA is TGTGCCAGCAGCGTAGAAGGGGGTTTCCAGGATACGCAGTATTTT.

This clone was seen a single time. The chain has TRBV7-3 and TRBJ1-5, with D unresolved. Trimming cost V 2 bases and J 0 bases, with 14 bases left between them. This CDR3 spans 17 amino acids. Germline assignment: CDR1 SGHTA and CDR2 FQGTGA. DNA for the CDR3: TGTGCCAGCAGCTTATACCATTGGGCAGATAGCAATCAGCCCCAGCATTTT. Its translation is CASSLYHWADSNQPQHF.

This clone has just one count. V is TRBV27 and J is TRBJ2-1; maybe TRBD2 (5 bases). In germline, CDR1 is MNHEY, CDR2 SMNVEV (reference sequence). Trimming took off 3 bases at V and 9 bases at J, with 6 bases between the two ends. This CDR3 region has 11 residues. CDR3 in amino acids: CASSFGVEQFF. The DNA of the CDR3 is TGTGCCAGCAGTTTCGGGGTTGAGCAGTTCTTC.

The chain employs TRBV27 and TRBJ2-7; 8 nucleotides match TRBD1. CDR1 and CDR2 (germline): MNHEY, SMNVEV (reference sequence). The CDR3 runs to 14 residues. With 4 bases clipped from V and 4 bases from J, the junction kept 6 bases outside the gene matches. CDR3 residues: CASSSGQAPYEQYF. The CDR3 region has the DNA TGTGCCAGCAGTTCGGGACAGGCTCCTTACGAGCAGTACTTC.

This chain uses TRBV5-5 with TRBJ2-3; D remains unclear. The CDR3 extends over 12 amino acids. CDR1 is SGHKS, CDR2 YYEKEE, per germline (reference sequence). V was cut by 0 bases and J by 2 bases, with 1 base left in between. The CDR3 DNA reads as TGTGCCAGCAGCTTGGACACAGATACGCAGTATTTT. It is translated as CASSLDTDTQYF.

V gene TRBV1 combines with J gene TRBJ1-1. TRBV1 is deemed a pseudogene. This CDR3 region has 13 residues. The CDR3 loop reads CTSSQEVWRGAFF. The DNA for the CDR3 is TGCACCAGCAGCCAAGAAGTGTGGAGGGGGGCTTTCTTT.

The CDR3 region is CASSPSLGTLYF. CDR3 coding DNA: TGTGCCAGCAGCCCTAGTCTGGGCACCTTGTACTTC. This rearrangement joins TRBV5-6 to TRBJ2-7; D is unclear. CDR3 size: 12 residues. Germline loops: CDR1 SGHDT, CDR2 YYEEEE. V was pared by 4 bases and J by 12 bases, with 17 bases between.

V usage is TRBV6-6 and J usage is TRBJ2-5; tentatively, D is TRBD2 (7 bases). The ends were cut back, 4 bases at V and 5 bases at J, with 14 bases in the middle. Per the germline V gene, CDR1 is MNHNY and CDR2 is SVGAGI (reference sequence). The CDR3 is 14 amino acids. CDR3 loop: CASSWTGGPETQYF. The CDR3 region has the DNA TGTGCCAGCAGTTGGACGGGGGGCCCTGAGACCCAGTACTTC.

CDR3 in DNA: TGTGCCAGCAGCTTAGAAATGGGGTGGGACTCTACCTACGAGCAGTACTTC. Protein: CASSLEMGWDSTYEQYF. The chain combines TRBV7-9 with TRBJ2-7; TRBD2 might be the D (6 bases). This CDR3 spans 17 amino acids. The V and J ends lost 1 base and 2 bases respectively, with 18 bases between them. From germline, CDR1 is SEHNR and CDR2 FQNEAQ (reference sequence).

The gene calls are TRBV4-1 and TRBJ1-6, with D maybe TRBD1 (5 bases). V lost 1 base and J lost 8, with 15 bases in between. This CDR3 spans 16 amino acids. Germline V lookup: CDR1 MGHRA, CDR2 YSYEKL. CDR3 nucleotide sequence: TGCGCCAGCAGCCAAGGCCCGGGGACGGAGGATTCACCCCTCCACTTT. This encodes CASSQGPGTEDSPLHF.

The chain joins TRBV7-2 to TRBJ2-3; D may be TRBD2 (7 bases). Germline V CDR1 and CDR2: SGHTA, FQGNSA. This CDR3 has 15 residues. Trimming removed 1 base at V and 4 bases at J, with 12 bases between. CDR3 region: CASSLGGGDADTQYF. The DNA of the CDR3 is TGTGCCAGCAGCTTAGGAGGGGGGGATGCAGATACGCAGTATTTT.

This clone has only one observation. The chain recombines TRBV4-1 with TRBJ2-7; 9 bases agree with TRBD1. Germline V gives CDR1 MGHRA, CDR2 YSYEKL. The CDR3 consists of 14 residues. With V trimmed by 4 bases and J by 2 bases, 3 bases remained unmatched. The CDR3 nucleotides read TGCGCCAGCAGCCGGGGGACAGGGACCTACGAGCAGTACTTC. As protein: CASSRGTGTYEQYF.

The rearrangement links TRBV27 to TRBJ2-6; the D gene is possibly TRBD1 (6 bases). The CDR3 contains 18 residues. In germline, CDR1 is MNHEY, CDR2 SMNVEV (reference sequence). The V and J ends lost 0 bases and 0 bases respectively, with 12 bases between them. Here the CDR3 reads CASSLSSTGGSGANVLTF. The CDR3 coding sequence is TGTGCCAGCAGTTTATCGTCGACAGGCGGCTCTGGGGCCAACGTCCTGACTTTC. The full variable domain, rest sourced from reference TRBV27 and TRBJ2-6, is EAQVTQNPRYLITVTGKKLTVTCSQNMNHEYMSWYRQDPGLGLRQIYYSMNVEVTDKGDVPEGYKVSRKEKRNFPLILESPSPNQTSLYFCASSLSSTGGSGANVLTFGAGSRLTVL.

The CDR3 is CASGPGGAWDTQYF. CDR3 DNA: TGTGCTAGTGGCCCCGGGGGGGCCTGGGATACGCAGTATTTT. The rearrangement links TRBV12-5 to TRBJ2-3; 8 bases are a match to TRBD2. The V and J ends lost 6 bases and 6 bases, in that order; junction bases with no gene match: 8. The CDR3 contains 14 residues. In germline, CDR1 is LGHNT, CDR2 FRNRAP.

The chain links TRBV7-9 to TRBJ1-3; D call uncertain. Trimming stripped 3 bases from V and 5 bases from J, with 5 bases between. This CDR3 spans 12 amino acids. The V gene's germline CDR1 is SEHNR and CDR2 FQNEAQ (reference sequence). This CDR3 reads CASSFERNTIYF. DNA for the CDR3: TGTGCCAGCAGCTTCGAGAGAAACACCATATATTTT.

The chain employs TRBV11-3 and TRBJ2-7; 8 positions match TRBD1. The CDR3 loop spans 17 amino acids. With 5 bases clipped from V and 3 bases from J, the junction kept 15 bases outside the gene matches. The germline V gene encodes CDR1 SGHNT and CDR2 YENEEA. The CDR3 DNA is TGTGCCAGCAGCCCAATCATGACAGGGGACCCACTCTACGAGCAGTACTTC. Its translation: CASSPIMTGDPLYEQYF.